The 15 T cell receptor beta chains presented below share a single source sample, sequenced in a study of human T cells and chemical hapten exposure. The time point denotes: patch test 2, 6 weeks after DPC sensitization. Regarding treatment: therapeutic diphenylcyclopropenone sensitization with weekly scalp DPC. TCRdb recomputed calls from the RACE reads with MiXCR, one row per CDR3 protein. This sample has approximately 90,000 distinct CDR3 sequences, with approximately 11% found just once. The sample in question was whole blood, obtained in connection with sensitization to the hapten diphenylcyclopropenone (DPC). Receptors originate from a man aged 35 to 55 with alopecia areata. Some clones in this sample may be carry-over from other donors' samples.

Only a few counts were recorded for this clonotype. The chain carries TRBV7-2 and TRBJ1-1; 7 bases align to TRBD1. The CDR3 is 13 amino acids. Germline V gene sequence: CDR1 SGHTA, CDR2 FQGNSA. J lost 4 bases, V lost 5 bases, and 4 bases had no gene match. This CDR3 is CASSLGGSTEAFF. The CDR3 nucleotides are TGTGCCAGCAGCCTAGGGGGCTCCACTGAAGCTTTCTTT. The full variable domain, completed using reference TRBV7-2 and TRBJ1-1, is GAGVSQSPSNKVTEKGKDVELRCDPISGHTALYWYRQSLGQGLEFLIYFQGNSAPDKSGLPSDRFSAERTGGSVSTLTIQRTQQEDSAVYLCASSLGGSTEAFFGQGTRLTVV.

This clonotype was seen only a few times. This sequence joins TRBV12-3 or TRBV12-4 and TRBJ2-4; TRBD1 matches at 9 bases. The ends lost 6 bases at V and 10 bases at J; junction bases unmatched: 7. There are 13 residues in the CDR3. The CDR3 bases are TGTGCCAGCAGCCAACAGGGGGCTGGGATTCAGTACTTC. Its translation: CASSQQGAGIQYF.

This clonotype was detected only a few times. This chain links TRBV3-1 with TRBJ2-3; D unclear. The CDR3 consists of 16 residues. V gave up 0 bases and J gave up 1 base, with 11 bases separating them. Germline CDR1 reads LGHDT; CDR2 reads YNNKEL (reference sequence). The CDR3: CASSQDLSQGTDTQYF. DNA of the CDR3: TGTGCCAGCAGCCAAGATCTTTCTCAGGGCACAGATACGCAGTATTTT.

The chain couples TRBV7-2 to TRBJ2-1; D is undetermined. The V end was cut by 1 base, the J end by 7 bases, with 11 bases between. The CDR3 consists of 14 residues. The V gene's germline CDR1 is SGHTA and CDR2 FQGNSA. CDR3 in DNA: TGTGCCAGCAGCTTAGTTCCGTCTAGTAATGAGCAGTTCTTC. Translation: CASSLVPSSNEQFF.

The chain links TRBV27 to TRBJ2-7; 10 positions match TRBD2. This CDR3 is 14 amino acids long. V was pared by 6 bases and J by 0 bases, with 2 bases of the junction left unmatched. CDR1 is MNHEY and CDR2 is SMNVEV in the germline V gene (reference sequence). As DNA, the CDR3 is TGTGCCAGCAGCCCTAGCGGGAGCTCCTACGAGCAGTACGTC. Protein: CASSPSGSSYEQYV.

The chain carries TRBV6-5 and TRBJ2-3; 9 positions match TRBD2. CDR1 MNHEY and CDR2 SVGAGI come from the germline V gene. With 9 bases clipped from V and 3 bases from J, the junction kept 10 bases outside the gene matches. The CDR3 length is 15 residues. The CDR3 region is CASRMAGGPTDTQYF. CDR3 nucleotide sequence: TGTGCCAGTCGCATGGCGGGAGGGCCTACAGATACGCAGTATTTT.

The chain links TRBV29-1 to TRBJ1-4; 7 bases align to TRBD1. Trimming removed 4 bases from V and 5 bases from J; junction bases left unmatched: 7. This CDR3 has 14 amino acids. Germline V lookup: CDR1 SQVTM, CDR2 ANQGSEA. CDR3 region: CSVGQGGKNEKLFF. CDR3 bases: TGCAGCGTTGGACAGGGAGGAAAGAATGAAAAACTGTTTTTT.

This clonotype showed up just a few times. This rearrangement joins TRBV10-3 to TRBJ2-3, with D unresolved. V was trimmed by 9 bases and J by 2 bases, leaving 12 bases between them. The CDR3 loop spans 13 amino acids. CDR1 is ENHRY and CDR2 is SYGVKD in the germline V gene. CDR3 in amino acids: CAIWSTNTDTQYF. The CDR3 DNA follows: TGTGCCATTTGGAGCACAAACACAGATACGCAGTATTTT.

This clonotype occurred many times. V and J are TRBV5-6 and TRBJ2-7, with D hard to call. The CDR3 runs to 14 residues. Germline CDR1 reads SGHDT; CDR2 reads YYEEEE. The V gene lost 1 base and the J gene lost 6 bases, with 14 bases spanning the gap. DNA of the CDR3: TGTGCCAGCAGCTTGTTTACGGCCCACTCCGAGCAGTACTTC. This sequence encodes CASSLFTAHSEQYF.

This clonotype was seen a handful of times. This chain joins TRBV6-5 and TRBJ2-1, with 8 bases identical to TRBD2. From germline, CDR1 is MNHEY and CDR2 SVGAGI. The CDR3 is 16 amino acids. Trimming took 5 bases from V and 1 from J; bases not matched to a gene: 7. CDR3 DNA: TGTGCCAGCAGTCCCTCTAGCGGGCCTTCCTACAATGAGCAGTTCTTC. Translation: CASSPSSGPSYNEQFF.

The chain uses TRBV4-1 and TRBJ2-1; either TRBD1 or TRBD2 may fit D (6 bases each). Germline V gene sequence: CDR1 MGHRA, CDR2 YSYEKL. The CDR3 has 17 amino acids. V lost 4 bases and J lost 5, with 21 bases in between. This CDR3 is CASSPPHRGESHNEQFF. As DNA, the CDR3 is TGCGCCAGCAGCCCCCCCCATAGGGGGGAGTCTCACAATGAGCAGTTCTTC.

This clonotype was counted only a few times. This sequence joins TRBV6-2 or TRBV6-3 and TRBJ2-5; 10 bases are shared with TRBD2. The CDR3 length is 16 residues. CDR1 and CDR2 (germline): MNHEY, SVGEGT. Trimming cost V 0 bases and J 2 bases; bases outside gene matches: 3. The CDR3 DNA reads as TGTGCCAGCAGTTACTCGAGAGCGGGAGGGCAAGAGACCCAGTACTTC. Encoded protein: CASSYSRAGGQETQYF.

DNA of the CDR3: TGCAGCGCCCAAAACAATGAGCAGTTCTTC. Its protein is CSAQNNEQFF. The chain couples TRBV29-1 to TRBJ2-1; D gene ambiguous. The CDR3 sequence is 10 residues long. V was clipped by 7 bases and J by 5 bases, with 6 bases between them. Germline CDR1 and CDR2: SQVTM and ANQGSEA.

This clonotype was detected a few times. This sequence joins TRBV19 and TRBJ2-1; possibly TRBD1 for D (5 bases). Between the trimmed V and J ends, which lost 6 bases and 0 bases, there was a span of 12 bases. Germline CDR1 reads LNHDA; CDR2 reads SQIVND (reference sequence). This CDR3 spans 15 amino acids. CDR3 residues: CASRPTGSSYNEQFF. The CDR3 DNA follows: TGTGCCAGTAGACCTACAGGAAGCTCCTACAATGAGCAGTTCTTC.

This clonotype was observed once. V and J are TRBV28 and TRBJ2-7; 8 bases align to TRBD2. The CDR3 is 12 residues long. CDR1 is MDHEN and CDR2 is SYDVKM in the germline V gene. The trim removed 11 bases at V and 2 bases at J, leaving 5 bases unmatched. The CDR3 is CASGGLAYEQYV. The CDR3 DNA reads as TGTGCCTCGGGGGGGTTGGCCTACGAGCAGTACGTC.